This entry describes one T cell receptor beta chain. Its matching antigen is unknown. This specimen comes from a study of radiation and T cells in renal cell carcinoma. As for the study in general: Nephrectomy followed 15 Gy stereotactic body radiation by 4 weeks.

Time point denoted: blood 2 weeks post-SBRT. Treatment: 15 Gy SBRT to primary tumor, nephrectomy 4 weeks later. The patient's renal cell carcinoma had clear cell pathology. The CDR3 contains 11 residues. Germline CDR1 and CDR2: MNHEY and SVGAGI. V shed 7 bases, J shed 12 bases, and the junction held 7 bases outside the gene matches. TCRdb keeps only in-frame clones here, not all; method: immunoSEQ multiplex PCR. The table records 150,000 to 180,000 clones, about nine tenths of them present only once. Study-wide points: Top tumor clonotypes rose in blood 2 weeks post-radiation, then contracted.

Sequencing used blood, obtained from a patient whose treatment included radiotherapy and nephrectomy. The chain has TRBV6-5 and TRBJ1-1; 8 bases map to TRBD1. This TCR was recovered from a woman aged 45-65 years with renal cell carcinoma. Here the CDR3 DNA reads TGTGCCAGCACCGGACAGGGAGGGCCTTTCTTT. It specifies CASTGQGGPFF.